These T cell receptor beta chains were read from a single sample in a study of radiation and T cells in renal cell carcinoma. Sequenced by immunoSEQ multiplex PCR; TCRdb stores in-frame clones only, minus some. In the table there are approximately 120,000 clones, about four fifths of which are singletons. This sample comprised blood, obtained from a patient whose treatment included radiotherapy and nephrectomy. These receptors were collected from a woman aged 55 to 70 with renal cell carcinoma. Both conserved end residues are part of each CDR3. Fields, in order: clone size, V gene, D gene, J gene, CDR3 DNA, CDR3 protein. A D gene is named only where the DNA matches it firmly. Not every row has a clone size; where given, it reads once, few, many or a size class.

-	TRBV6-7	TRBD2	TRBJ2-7	TGTGCCAGCAGTTACTCCCTAGCGGGGATTACATCCTACGAGCAGTACTTC	CASSYSLAGITSYEQYF
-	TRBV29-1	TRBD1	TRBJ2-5	TGCAGCGTGGGACAGGGTCTGGGGGAGACCCAGTACTTC	CSVGQGLGETQYF
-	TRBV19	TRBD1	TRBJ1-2	TGTGCCAGTAGCCCAGGGGGCGTGGATGGCTACACCTTC	CASSPGGVDGYTF
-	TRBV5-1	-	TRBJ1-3	TGCGCCAGCAGCTTGGAGGTGGGCTCTGGAAACACCATATATTTT	CASSLEVGSGNTIYF
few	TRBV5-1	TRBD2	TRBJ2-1	TGCGCCAGCAGCCGGGGGTCTAGCGGGGGTTCTGAGCAGTTCTTC	CASSRGSSGGSEQFF
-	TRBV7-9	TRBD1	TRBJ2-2	TGTGCCAGCAGTCAACAGGGGATCCGGAGAGAGCCCGGGGAGCTGTTTTTT	CASSQQGIRREPGELFF
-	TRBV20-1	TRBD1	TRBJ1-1	TGCAGAAGACAGGGGCCCACTGAAGCTTTCTTT	CRRQGPTEAFF
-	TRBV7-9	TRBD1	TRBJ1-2	TGTGCCAGCAGCTCTCCAGGGGGCGCGGTCGCACCCTATGGCTACACCTTC	CASSSPGGAVAPYGYTF
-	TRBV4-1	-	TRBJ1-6	TGCGCCAGCAGCCAAGTAGACGGGGGCAACTCACCCCTCCACTTT	CASSQVDGGNSPLHF
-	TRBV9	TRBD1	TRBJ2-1	TGTGCCAGCAGCCCCCCCAGGGGGTCCTACAATGAGCAGTTCTTC	CASSPPRGSYNEQFF
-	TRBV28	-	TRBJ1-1	TGTGCCAGCAGTTTGGCCAGAATTACGAACACTGAAGCTTTCTTT	CASSLARITNTEAFF
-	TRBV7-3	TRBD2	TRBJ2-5	TGTGCCAGCAGGGCTAGCGGTCAAGAGACCCAGTACTTC	CASRASGQETQYF
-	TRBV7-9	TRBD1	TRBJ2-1	TGTGCCAGCAGCTCTCCCGGGACAGCCTACAATGAGCAGTTCTTC	CASSSPGTAYNEQFF
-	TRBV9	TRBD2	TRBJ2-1	TGTGCCAGCAGCGTGACCGGGACTAGCGCCCACAATGAGCAGTTCTTC	CASSVTGTSAHNEQFF
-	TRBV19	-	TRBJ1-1	TGTGCCAGTAGTATAGCAGGGACTGAAGCTTTCTTT	CASSIAGTEAFF
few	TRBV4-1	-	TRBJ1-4	TGCGCCAGCAGCCAAGAACCGGAAAAACTGTTTTTT	CASSQEPEKLFF
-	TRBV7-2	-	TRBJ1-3	TGTGCCAGCAGCTTAGGTGCAGCCTCTCGGGGTGGAAACACCATATATTTT	CASSLGAASRGGNTIYF
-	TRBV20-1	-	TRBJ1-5	TGCAGTGCTAAGATAGACCGCCAGCATTTT	CSAKIDRQHF
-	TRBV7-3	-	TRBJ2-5	TGTGCCAGCAGCCCAACAGGGCAAGAGACCCAGTACTTC	CASSPTGQETQYF
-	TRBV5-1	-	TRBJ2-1	TGCGCCAGCAGCTTGGAGGGCTCCTACAATGAGCAGTTCTTC	CASSLEGSYNEQFF
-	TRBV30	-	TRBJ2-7	TGTGCCTGGAGCCCAGATGGGGCCACCTACGAGCAGTACTTC	CAWSPDGATYEQYF
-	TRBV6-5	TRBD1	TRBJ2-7	TGTGCCAGCAGTTGGACAGGGGCAGGAGAGCAGTACTTC	CASSWTGAGEQYF
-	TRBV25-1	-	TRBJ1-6	TGTGCCAGCAGTCAGTGGACAGACTCCTCCAATTCACCCCTCCACTTT	CASSQWTDSSNSPLHF
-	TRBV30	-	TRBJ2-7	TGTGCCTGCTTACAGGGTACGTCCGCCGAGCAGTACTTC	CACLQGTSAEQYF
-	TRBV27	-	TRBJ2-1	TGTGCCAGCAGATCTGGACTAACGGTGGATGAGCAGTTCTTC	CASRSGLTVDEQFF
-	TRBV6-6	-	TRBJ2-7	TGTGCCTGCCCTCGGAAGGGGGTGAACGAGCAGTACTTC	CACPRKGVNEQYF
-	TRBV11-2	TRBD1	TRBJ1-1	TGTGCCAGCCTCCTGGGACAGCTCTCGAACACTGAAGCTTTCTTT	CASLLGQLSNTEAFF
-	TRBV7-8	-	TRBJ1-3	TGTGCCAGCAGCTTAGCAACCGGGAGCCGCTCTGGAAACACCATATATTTT	CASSLATGSRSGNTIYF
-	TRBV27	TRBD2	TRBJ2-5	TGTGCCAGCAGTGCCAGACTAGCGGGAAGGGAGACCCAGTACTTC	CASSARLAGRETQYF
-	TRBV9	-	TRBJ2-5	TGTGCCAGCAGCGTAGGGAGGGCTAGCCGCGAGGTCGGAGAGACCCAGTACTTC	CASSVGRASREVGETQYF
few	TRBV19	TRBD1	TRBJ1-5	TGTGCCAGTAGTATAGATCGGCAGGGGGGGAATCAGCCCCAGCATTTT	CASSIDRQGGNQPQHF
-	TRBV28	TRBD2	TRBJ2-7	TGTGCCAGCAAACCGGGACTAGCGGGGGCGTACGAGCAGTACTTC	CASKPGLAGAYEQYF
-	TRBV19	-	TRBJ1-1	TGTGCCAGTAGTGATCAGGGACTTTGGGCTTTCTTT	CASSDQGLWAFF
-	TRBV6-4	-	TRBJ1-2	TGTGCCAGCAGTGACTCGAGGGCAAATGGCTACACCTTC	CASSDSRANGYTF
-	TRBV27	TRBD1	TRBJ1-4	TGTGCCAGCAGCCAGAGGGGGCTGGGTGAAAAACTGTTTTTT	CASSQRGLGEKLFF
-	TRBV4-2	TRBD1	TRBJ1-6	TGTGCCAGCAGCCAGGACGGGGGGACAGGGCGATCACCCCTCCACTTT	CASSQDGGTGRSPLHF